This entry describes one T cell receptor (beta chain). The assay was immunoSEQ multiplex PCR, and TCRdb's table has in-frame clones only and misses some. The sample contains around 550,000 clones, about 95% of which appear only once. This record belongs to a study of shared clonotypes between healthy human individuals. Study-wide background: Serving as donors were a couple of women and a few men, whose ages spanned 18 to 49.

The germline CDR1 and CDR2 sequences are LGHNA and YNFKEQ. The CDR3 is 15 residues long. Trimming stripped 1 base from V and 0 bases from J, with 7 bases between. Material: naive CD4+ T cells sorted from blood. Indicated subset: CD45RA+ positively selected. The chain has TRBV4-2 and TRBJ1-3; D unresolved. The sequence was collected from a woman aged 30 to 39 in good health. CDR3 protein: CASSQGAVSGNTIYF. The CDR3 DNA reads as TGTGCCAGCAGCCAAGGCGCAGTCTCTGGAAACACCATATATTTT.